The clone carrying this T cell receptor (beta chain) was recorded a few times. Germline CDR1 and CDR2: SGHTS and YDEGEE. CDR3 length equals 13 residues. Between the trimmed V and J ends, which lost 0 bases and 9 bases, there was a span of 10 bases. Only CD45RO-negative cells positively selected for CCR7 counted as naive CD8 cells, so terminally differentiated effector memory CD45RA+ cells were excluded. The sample belongs to a study of shared clonotypes between healthy human individuals. Using immunoSEQ multiplex PCR, the repertoire was profiled, and TCRdb retains in-frame clones only, with some absent. The sample lists hundreds of thousands of clones, around 95% occurring once.

This sequence was found in a woman in her 30s in good health. Sequencing input: naive CD8+ T cells sorted from blood. The gene calls are TRBV5-8 and TRBJ2-1; a weak D match, TRBD2 (5 bases). CDR3 sequence: CASSLDLAGEQFF. The CDR3 nucleotides read TGTGCCAGCAGCTTGGATCTAGCAGGTGAGCAGTTCTTC. Full variable domain (remainder filled in from reference TRBV5-8 and TRBJ2-1): EAGVTQSPTHLIKTRGQQATLRCSPISGHTSVYWYQQALGLGLQFLLWYDEGEERNRGNFPPRFSGRQFPNYSSELNVNALELEDSALYLCASSLDLAGEQFFGPGTRLTVL.